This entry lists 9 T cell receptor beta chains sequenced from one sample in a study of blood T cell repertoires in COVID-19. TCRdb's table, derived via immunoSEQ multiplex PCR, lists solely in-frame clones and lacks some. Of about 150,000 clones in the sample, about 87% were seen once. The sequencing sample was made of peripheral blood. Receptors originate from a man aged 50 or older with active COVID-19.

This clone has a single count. CDR3 sequence: CASGDPGQGARGYTF. The CDR3 DNA sequence: TGTGCCAGCGGCGATCCGGGACAGGGGGCGCGGGGCTACACCTTC. The rearrangement links TRBV6-6 to TRBJ1-2; 12 nucleotides match TRBD1. This CDR3 contains 15 residues. The V and J ends lost 8 bases and 8 bases, in that order; junction bases with no gene match: 12. Germline CDR1 reads MNHNY; CDR2 reads SVGAGI (reference sequence).

CDR3 residues: CASSTDRGQLETQYF. The DNA for the CDR3 is TGTGCCAGCAGTACCGACAGGGGGCAGTTGGAGACCCAGTACTTC. J is TRBJ2-5 and V is TRBV6-5, with 10 nucleotides matching TRBD1. CDR1 is MNHEY and CDR2 is SVGAGI in the germline V gene. The CDR3 covers 15 residues. V was clipped by 5 bases and J by 5 bases; unmatched bases: 8.

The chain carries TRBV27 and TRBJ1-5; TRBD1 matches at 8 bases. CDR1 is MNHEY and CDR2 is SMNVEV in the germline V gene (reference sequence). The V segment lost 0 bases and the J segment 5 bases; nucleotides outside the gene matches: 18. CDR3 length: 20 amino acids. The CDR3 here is CASSLSFGGQGARSDQPQHF. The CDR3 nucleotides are TGTGCCAGCAGTTTATCTTTTGGAGGGCAGGGGGCGCGGTCGGATCAGCCCCAGCATTTT.

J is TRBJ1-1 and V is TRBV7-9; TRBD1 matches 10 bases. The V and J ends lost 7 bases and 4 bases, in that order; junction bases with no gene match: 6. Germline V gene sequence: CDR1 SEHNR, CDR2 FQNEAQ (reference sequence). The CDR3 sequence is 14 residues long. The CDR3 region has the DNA TGTGCCAGCACCCGACAGGGGGCAGGCACTGAAGCTTTCTTT. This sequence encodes CASTRQGAGTEAFF.

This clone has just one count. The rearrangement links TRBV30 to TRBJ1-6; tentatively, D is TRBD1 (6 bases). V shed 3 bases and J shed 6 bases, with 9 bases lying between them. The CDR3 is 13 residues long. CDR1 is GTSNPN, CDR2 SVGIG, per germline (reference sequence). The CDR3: CAWRADSNSPLHF. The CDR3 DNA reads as TGTGCCTGGAGAGCGGACAGTAATTCACCCCTCCACTTT.

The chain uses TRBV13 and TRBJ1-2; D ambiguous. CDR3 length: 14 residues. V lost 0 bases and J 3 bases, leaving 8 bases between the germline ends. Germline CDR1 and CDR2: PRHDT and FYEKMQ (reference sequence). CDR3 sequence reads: CASSLGPSDYGYTF. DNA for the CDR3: TGTGCCAGCAGCTTAGGCCCGTCAGACTATGGCTACACCTTC. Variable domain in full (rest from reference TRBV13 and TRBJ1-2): AAGVIQSPRHLIKEKRETATLKCYPIPRHDTVYWYQQGPGQDPQFLISFYEKMQSDKGSIPDRFSAQQFSDYHSELNMSSLELGDSALYFCASSLGPSDYGYTFGSGTRLTVV.

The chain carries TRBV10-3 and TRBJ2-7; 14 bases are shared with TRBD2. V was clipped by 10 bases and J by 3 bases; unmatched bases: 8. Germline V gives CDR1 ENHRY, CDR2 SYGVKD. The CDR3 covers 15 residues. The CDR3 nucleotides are TGTGCCACCTCAACCGGACTAGCGGGAGGCTACGAGCAGTACTTC. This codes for CATSTGLAGGYEQYF.

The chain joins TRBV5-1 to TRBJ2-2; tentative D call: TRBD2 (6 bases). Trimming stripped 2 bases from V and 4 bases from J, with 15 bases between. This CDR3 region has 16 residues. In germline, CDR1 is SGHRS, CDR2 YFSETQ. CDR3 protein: CASSLKEGLGTGELFF. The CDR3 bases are TGCGCCAGCAGCTTAAAGGAGGGGCTCGGCACCGGGGAGCTGTTTTTT.

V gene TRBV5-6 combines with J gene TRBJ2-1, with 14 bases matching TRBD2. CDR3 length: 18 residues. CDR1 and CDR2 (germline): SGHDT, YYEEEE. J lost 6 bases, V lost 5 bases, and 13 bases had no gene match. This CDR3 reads CASRPIGTSGGKINEQFF. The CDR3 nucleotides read TGTGCCAGCAGACCTATCGGGACTAGCGGGGGAAAAATCAATGAGCAGTTCTTC.